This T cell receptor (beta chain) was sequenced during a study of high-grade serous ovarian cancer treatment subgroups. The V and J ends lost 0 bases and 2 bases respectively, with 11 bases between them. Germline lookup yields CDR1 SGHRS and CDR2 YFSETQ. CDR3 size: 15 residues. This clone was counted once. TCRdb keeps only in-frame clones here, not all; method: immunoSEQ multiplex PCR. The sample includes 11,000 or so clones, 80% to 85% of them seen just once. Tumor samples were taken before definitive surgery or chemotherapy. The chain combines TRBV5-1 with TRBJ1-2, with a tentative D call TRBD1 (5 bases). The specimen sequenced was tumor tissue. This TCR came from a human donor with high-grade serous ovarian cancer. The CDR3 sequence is CASSLGGVRNYGYTF. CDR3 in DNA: TGCGCCAGCAGCTTGGGGGGGGTTCGGAACTATGGCTACACCTTC. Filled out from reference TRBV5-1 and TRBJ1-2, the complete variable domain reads KAGVTQTPRYLIKTRGQQVTLSCSPISGHRSVSWYQQTPGQGLQFLFEYFSETQRNKGNFPGRFSGRQFSNSRSEMNVSTLELGDSALYLCASSLGGVRNYGYTFGSGTRLTVV.